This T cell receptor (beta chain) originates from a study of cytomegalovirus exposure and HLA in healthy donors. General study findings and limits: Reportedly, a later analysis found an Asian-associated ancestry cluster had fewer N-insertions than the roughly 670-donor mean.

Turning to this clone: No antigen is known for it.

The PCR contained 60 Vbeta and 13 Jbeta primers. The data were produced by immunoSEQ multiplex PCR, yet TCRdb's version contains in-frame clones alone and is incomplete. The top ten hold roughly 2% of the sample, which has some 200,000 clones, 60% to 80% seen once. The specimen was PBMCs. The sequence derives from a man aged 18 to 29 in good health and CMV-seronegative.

CDR3 nucleotide sequence: TGTGCCAGTAGTCCTCCCGGGACAGGGGTACGTAACGAGCAGTACTTC. As protein: CASSPPGTGVRNEQYF. The V call is TRBV19, the J call TRBJ2-7; 10 bases align to TRBD1. Germline-derived CDR1 and CDR2 are LNHDA and SQIVND (reference sequence). J was trimmed by 5 bases and V by 5 bases; bases with no gene match: 12. This CDR3 has 16 amino acids.